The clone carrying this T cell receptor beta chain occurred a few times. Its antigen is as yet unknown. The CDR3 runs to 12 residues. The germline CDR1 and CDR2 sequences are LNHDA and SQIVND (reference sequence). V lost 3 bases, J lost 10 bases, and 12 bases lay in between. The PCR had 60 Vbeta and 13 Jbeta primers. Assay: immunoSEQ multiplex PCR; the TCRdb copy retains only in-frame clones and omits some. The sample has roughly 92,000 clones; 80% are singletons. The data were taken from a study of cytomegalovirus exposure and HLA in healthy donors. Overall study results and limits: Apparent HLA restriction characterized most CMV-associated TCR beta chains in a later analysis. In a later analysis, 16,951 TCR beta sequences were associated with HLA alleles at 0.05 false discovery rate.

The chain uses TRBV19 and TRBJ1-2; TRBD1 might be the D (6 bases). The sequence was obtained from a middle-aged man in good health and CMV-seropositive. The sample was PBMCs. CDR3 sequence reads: CASSMSQGAYTF. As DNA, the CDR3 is TGTGCCAGTAGTATGTCACAGGGAGCCTACACCTTC.